The rows below give T cell receptor beta chains drawn from one sample of a study of T cell repertoires in cytomegalovirus infection. Each CDR3 protein is one row after TCRdb ran MiXCR on the reads. The data hold approximately 750,000 distinct CDR3 sequences, with 35% to 40% observed a single time. The specimen was PBMCs. These receptors were collected from a human donor in good health (CMV status not recorded). Some clones in this sample may be carry-over from other donors' samples. Both conserved end residues are part of each CDR3. Each record gives: clone size, D gene, V gene, J gene, CDR3 protein, CDR3 DNA. A D gene is named only where the DNA matches it firmly. Size values are once, few and many counts, or a class for expanded clones, and some rows have none.

abundance: few; d_gene: NA; v_gene: TRBV5-1; j_gene: TRBJ2-1; CDR3aa: CASSLSGRGSSYNEQFF; CDR3nt: TGCGCCAGCAGCTTGTCCGGACGGGGAAGCTCCTACAATGAGCAGTTCTTC
abundance: once; d_gene: TRBD1; v_gene: TRBV15; j_gene: TRBJ2-7; CDR3aa: CATSFPIRDRGVHEQYF; CDR3nt: TGTGCCACCAGCTTCCCGATCCGGGACAGGGGAGTCCACGAGCAGTACTTC
abundance: NA; d_gene: NA; v_gene: TRBV11-2; j_gene: TRBJ2-5; CDR3aa: CASSHRDRETQYF; CDR3nt: TGTGCCAGCAGCCATCGTGATAGAGAGACCCAGTACTTC
abundance: few; d_gene: TRBD1; v_gene: TRBV7-9; j_gene: TRBJ1-2; CDR3aa: CASSLNLRDSDGYTF; CDR3nt: TGTGCCAGCAGCTTAAATTTGCGGGACAGCGATGGCTACACCTTC
abundance: few; d_gene: NA; v_gene: TRBV18; j_gene: TRBJ1-1; CDR3aa: CASSPTLGDTGRTEAFF; CDR3nt: TGTGCCAGCTCACCTACGCTTGGTGATACAGGACGTACTGAAGCTTTCTTT
abundance: NA; d_gene: NA; v_gene: TRBV28; j_gene: TRBJ2-2; CDR3aa: CASSKAGWGSTGELFF; CDR3nt: TGTGCCAGCAGTAAAGCAGGTTGGGGTTCGACCGGGGAGCTGTTTTTT
abundance: few; d_gene: NA; v_gene: TRBV7-9; j_gene: TRBJ1-1; CDR3aa: CASSLEVRGKAFF; CDR3nt: TGTGCCAGCAGCTTAGAGGTTAGGGGGAAAGCTTTCTTT
abundance: NA; d_gene: NA; v_gene: TRBV28; j_gene: TRBJ1-2; CDR3aa: CASSSYGQSYGYTF; CDR3nt: TGTGCCAGCAGTTCCTATGGACAGTCTTATGGCTACACCTTC
abundance: NA; d_gene: NA; v_gene: TRBV20-1; j_gene: TRBJ2-2; CDR3aa: CSARDQPPNTGELFF; CDR3nt: TGCAGTGCTAGAGATCAACCCCCGAACACCGGGGAGCTGTTTTTT
abundance: few; d_gene: NA; v_gene: TRBV6-5; j_gene: TRBJ2-3; CDR3aa: CASRPSSGEADTQYF; CDR3nt: TGTGCCAGCAGGCCCTCCTCAGGGGAAGCAGATACGCAGTATTTT